The clone carrying this T cell receptor (beta chain) came up once. Its antigen remains unidentified. PCR used 60 Vbeta primers and 13 Jbeta primers. Sequencing used immunoSEQ multiplex PCR; TCRdb keeps in-frame clones, though not all of them. The repertoire holds around 200,000 clones, with about 83% as singletons. The sample belongs to a study of cytomegalovirus exposure and HLA in healthy donors. Overall study results and limits: About 87% or about 30% of the time was how often most TCR beta V segments were productive, according to an earlier analysis.

Looked up from germline, CDR1 is SGHTS and CDR2 is YDEGEE. Deletions cut 3 bases from V and 4 bases from J, with 6 bases between. The CDR3 runs 12 residues. Material: PBMCs. This TCR derives from a girl between 10 and 17 years old in good health and CMV-seronegative. The V call is TRBV5-8, the J call TRBJ2-3; perhaps TRBD1 as D (5 bases). Here the CDR3 DNA reads TGTGCCAGCAGCTCCAGGGCAGATACGCAGTATTTT. Translated: CASSSRADTQYF.